Below are 18 T cell receptor beta chains sequenced from a single sample in a study of metastatic and nonmetastatic thyroid tumors. No patient had received any treatment before thyroid surgery. MiXCR reprocessed the PCR reads for TCRdb. The data hold tens of thousands of clones, with about 20% observed a single time. The sample was tumor tissue. Receptors were obtained from a female donor with papillary thyroid cancer or a benign thyroid nodule (not recorded which). Some clones in this sample may be carry-over from other donors' samples.

The chain is built from TRBV7-2 and TRBJ1-2; 7 bases are shared with TRBD1. Germline V CDR1 and CDR2: SGHTA, FQGNSA. The CDR3 has 15 residues. The trim removed 4 bases at V and 6 bases at J, leaving 11 bases unmatched. Here the CDR3 reads CASSYYRRDRDGYTF. CDR3 bases: TGTGCCAGCAGCTATTACCGCCGGGACAGAGATGGCTACACCTTC.

This clone was seen only a few times. The chain has TRBV28 and TRBJ2-3, with D perhaps TRBD1 or TRBD2 (5 bases each). CDR3 length equals 18 residues. V lost 7 bases to trimming and J lost 2 bases, with 25 bases between them. From germline, CDR1 is MDHEN and CDR2 SYDVKM. The CDR3 sequence: CASISILETGRITDTQYF. CDR3 nucleotide sequence: TGTGCCAGCATTAGCATATTGGAGACGGGACGGATCACAGATACGCAGTATTTT. Full variable domain (rest looked up from reference TRBV28 and TRBJ2-3): DVKVTQSSRYLVKRTGEKVFLECVQDMDHENMFWYRQDPGLGLRLIYFSYDVKMKEKGDIPEGYSVSREKKERFSLILESASTNQTSMYLCASISILETGRITDTQYFGPGTRLTVL.

This clone showed up just a few times. V is TRBV6-1 and J is TRBJ1-2; tentatively, D is TRBD1 (6 bases). The V end lost 7 bases, the J end lost 6 bases, and 9 bases lay between the germline ends. The germline gives CDR1 MNHNS, CDR2 SASEGT. This CDR3 spans 11 amino acids. The CDR3 here is CASIGGDGYTF. In nucleotides, the CDR3 is TGTGCCAGCATAGGGGGGGATGGCTACACCTTC.

This clone is labeled as medium-sized (0.01 to 0.1%). CDR3 residues: CASSLVSGIDTGELFF. CDR3 bases: TGCGCCAGCAGCTTGGTTTCCGGTATCGACACCGGGGAGCTGTTTTTT. The chain carries TRBV5-1 and TRBJ2-2; D ambiguous. Per germline, CDR1 SGHRS and CDR2 YFSETQ. Trimming pared 0 bases from V and 3 bases from J, leaving 12 bases between. The CDR3 loop spans 16 amino acids.

This clone occurred many times. V usage is TRBV19 and J usage is TRBJ2-7; 9 nucleotides match TRBD1. The CDR3 spans 15 residues. The germline V gene encodes CDR1 LNHDA and CDR2 SQIVND (reference sequence). J lost 0 bases, V lost 3 bases, and 3 bases had no gene match. This CDR3 is CASSIGTGSSYEQYF. In DNA form, the CDR3 reads TGTGCCAGTAGTATTGGGACAGGGAGCTCCTACGAGCAGTACTTC.

At least ten counts were recorded for this clone. The chain joins TRBV19 to TRBJ2-5; D is uncertain. The length of the CDR3 is 13 residues. Germline values: CDR1 LNHDA, CDR2 SQIVND (reference sequence). V gave up 7 bases and J gave up 1 base, with 10 bases separating them. CDR3 amino acids: CASKSEPQETQYF. In DNA form, the CDR3 reads TGTGCCAGTAAATCAGAGCCCCAAGAGACCCAGTACTTC.

This clone occurred many times. The chain employs TRBV6-1 and TRBJ2-3, with TRBD2 as a possible D gene (5 bases). CDR3 length: 14 amino acids. Trimming shortened V by 8 bases and J by 6 bases, and 18 bases separated the two germline ends. From germline, CDR1 is MNHNS and CDR2 SASEGT. The CDR3 DNA sequence: TGTGCCAGCCGCCGGGGTCACCTTTCGGATACGCAGTATTTT. This sequence encodes CASRRGHLSDTQYF.

A note on this clone: Other nucleotide sequences in the sample specify the same CDR3. This chain links TRBV18 with TRBJ2-7; D gene unclear. Germline V gives CDR1 KGHSH, CDR2 LQKENI. V lost 3 bases and J 7 bases, leaving 16 bases between the germline ends. The CDR3 is 14 amino acids. CDR3 bases: TGTGCCAGCTCACCCAAGGGATTAGCTGGAGAGCAGTACTTC. Translated: CASSPKGLAGEQYF.

A word on this clone: Without the conserved terminal phenylalanine or tryptophan, this CDR3 likely stems from a read error. The CDR3 DNA reads as TGTGCCAGCAGGTTCTGGGGGGGCCGTTCCGGGGAGCTGTTTTAT. As protein: CASRFWGGRSGELFY. The chain is built from TRBV27 and TRBJ2-2, with D possibly TRBD2 on 7 matching bases. The V and J ends lost 6 bases and 6 bases respectively, with 17 bases between them. Germline V gene data show CDR1 as MNHEY and CDR2 as SMNVEV (reference sequence). This CDR3 is 15 amino acids long.

The rearrangement uses TRBV6-1 and TRBJ2-7; 8 bases match TRBD1. The CDR3 loop spans 14 amino acids. The V segment lost 4 bases and the J segment 2 bases; nucleotides outside the gene matches: 4. Germline CDR1 MNHNS, CDR2 SASEGT. CDR3 sequence (DNA): TGTGCCAGCAGTGTGGGACAGGTTGCCTACGAGCAGTACTTC. It is translated as CASSVGQVAYEQYF.

By sample fraction, this clone is medium-sized. The V and J genes are TRBV27 and TRBJ2-7; possibly TRBD1 or TRBD2 for D (5 bases each). The CDR3 loop spans 14 amino acids. Trimming shortened V by 7 bases and J by 2 bases, and 15 bases separated the two germline ends. Germline CDR1 is MNHEY and CDR2 is SMNVEV (reference sequence). CDR3 sequence (DNA): TGTGCCAGCACCTCCGGGACGGTCCCCTACGAGCAGTACTTC. Amino acid sequence: CASTSGTVPYEQYF.

This clone was picked up many times. The J gene is TRBJ2-3, the V gene TRBV9; 12 bases line up with TRBD2. Germline V gene data show CDR1 as SGDLS and CDR2 as YYNGEE. V lost 3 bases to trimming and J lost 6 bases; unmatched junction nucleotides: 11. This CDR3 contains 17 residues. The CDR3 sequence: CASSARLAGGPGDTQYF. The CDR3 coding sequence is TGTGCCAGCAGCGCCCGTCTAGCGGGAGGGCCGGGGGATACGCAGTATTTT.

V gene TRBV2 combines with J gene TRBJ2-1, with a tentative D call TRBD2 (6 bases). Between the trimmed V and J ends, which lost 3 bases and 6 bases, there was a span of 18 bases. CDR3 size: 16 residues. Germline V gene lookup returns CDR1 SNHLY and CDR2 FYNNEI. The CDR3 region has the DNA TGTGCCAGCAGTGAGACTAGTGGGAGGTCCGTCAATGAGCAGTTCTTC. Protein product: CASSETSGRSVNEQFF.

The chain couples TRBV11-1 to TRBJ1-3; the D gene is possibly TRBD1 (5 bases). The V gene's germline CDR1 is SGHAT and CDR2 FQDESV (reference sequence). There are 14 residues in the CDR3. The V gene lost 5 bases and the J gene lost 0 bases, with 8 bases spanning the gap. The DNA for the CDR3 is TGTGCCAGCAGCCTCGGGACCTCTGGAAACACCATATATTTT. Translation: CASSLGTSGNTIYF. The full variable domain, with the rest looked up from reference TRBV11-1 and TRBJ1-3, is EAEVAQSPRYKITEKSQAVAFWCDPISGHATLYWYRQILGQGPELLVQFQDESVVDDSQLPKDRFSAERLKGVDSTLKIQPAELGDSAMYLCASSLGTSGNTIYFGEGSWLTVV.

V gene TRBV4-1 combines with J gene TRBJ1-5, with a weak D call TRBD1 (6 bases). This CDR3 has 16 residues. Germline V gives CDR1 MGHRA, CDR2 YSYEKL. V was trimmed by 5 bases and J by 2 bases, leaving 16 bases between them. The CDR3 loop is CASSWDGGVGNQPQHF. The CDR3 DNA reads as TGCGCCAGCAGCTGGGACGGGGGCGTGGGCAATCAGCCCCAGCATTTT.

This clone was picked up many times. This chain links TRBV30 with TRBJ1-3; D unresolved. The V end was cut by 4 bases, the J end by 1 base, with 5 bases between. The CDR3 has 12 amino acids. Germline CDR1 GTSNPN, CDR2 SVGIG (reference sequence). CDR3 sequence (DNA): TGTGCCTGGAAGAAGTCTGGAAACACCATATATTTT. Translated: CAWKKSGNTIYF.

V and J are TRBV5-1 and TRBJ2-6; D may be TRBD1 (6 bases). CDR3 length: 15 amino acids. Per the germline V gene, CDR1 is SGHRS and CDR2 is YFSETQ. V lost 4 bases and J 0 bases, leaving 8 bases between the germline ends. CDR3 loop: CASSETGSGANVLTF. CDR3 nucleotide sequence: TGCGCCAGCAGCGAGACAGGCTCTGGGGCCAACGTCCTGACTTTC.

This clone was counted ten times or more. The V gene is TRBV20-1, the J gene TRBJ1-1; 7 nucleotides line up with TRBD1. V was pared by 5 bases and J by 2 bases, with 5 bases of the junction left unmatched. Germline V lookup: CDR1 DFQATT, CDR2 SNEGSKA (reference sequence). The CDR3 has 13 amino acids. CDR3 in amino acids: CSAADRVNTEAFF. CDR3 DNA sequence: TGCAGTGCTGCCGACAGGGTTAACACTGAAGCTTTCTTT.